This record concerns one T cell receptor (beta chain) sequence. V lost 3 bases and J lost 3, with 13 bases in between. The CDR3 is 14 residues long. CDR1 is SGHRS, CDR2 YFSETQ, per germline. These data originate in a study of PD-1 blockade in classical Hodgkin lymphoma. Across the study: It was nivolumab at 3 mg/kg, given intravenously every 2 weeks, that patients received.

All patients relapsed after autologous stem cell transplantation, and brentuximab vedotin exposure varied. The table came from immunoSEQ multiplex PCR; TCRdb's copy has only in-frame clones and leaves some out. This sample has just over 50,000 clones, with over 60% found just once. The receptor was derived from a human donor with classical Hodgkin lymphoma. V and J are TRBV5-1 and TRBJ2-7, with D possibly being TRBD2 (5 bases). Sequenced here: peripheral blood mononuclear cells (PBMCs), sampled before the second cycle of nivolumab. The CDR3 DNA follows: TGCGCCAGCAGCTGGGGTACCGGGGACTACGAGCAGTACTTC. Translated: CASSWGTGDYEQYF.